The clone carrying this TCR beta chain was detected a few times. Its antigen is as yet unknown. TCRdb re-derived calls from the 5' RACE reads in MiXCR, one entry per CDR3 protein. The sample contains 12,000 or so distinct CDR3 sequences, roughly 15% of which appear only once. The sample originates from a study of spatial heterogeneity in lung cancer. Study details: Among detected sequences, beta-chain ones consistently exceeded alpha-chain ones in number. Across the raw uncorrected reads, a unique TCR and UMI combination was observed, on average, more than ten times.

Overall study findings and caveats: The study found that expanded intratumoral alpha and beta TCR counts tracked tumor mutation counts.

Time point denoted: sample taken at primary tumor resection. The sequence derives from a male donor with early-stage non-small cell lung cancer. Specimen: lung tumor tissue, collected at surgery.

CDR3 sequence reads: CASSADITLNTEAFF. Here the CDR3 DNA reads TGTGCCAGCAGCGCGGACATCACCTTGAACACTGAAGCTTTCTTT. The chain employs TRBV9 and TRBJ1-1, with D maybe TRBD1 (5 bases). CDR3 length: 15 amino acids. From germline, CDR1 is SGDLS and CDR2 YYNGEE. Trimming cost V 3 bases and J 0 bases, with 12 bases left between them.